This T cell receptor (beta chain) emerged from a study of cytomegalovirus exposure and HLA in healthy donors (dated by TCRdb to 2016 to 2017). Regarding the study in general: An earlier analysis of approximately 640 of the donors reported about 290 Gb of sequence data and some 100 million unique TCR beta sequences from 150 million to 200 million T cells. Approximately 310 gigabases of sequencing data and approximately 85 million unique TCR sequences were included in an early release covering about 700 HLA-typed donors. Of the 398 genotyped donors, 75% to 85% were placed in the genetic ancestry cluster associated with self-reported Caucasian donors. The study aimed to test whether signatures of past pathogen exposure could be identified by cataloging public T cell receptors. The T cell repertoires of 700 or so subjects were profiled by immunosequencing and related to cytomegalovirus serostatus. Along with the roughly 670-subject first cohort, a separate validation cohort of about 110 different subjects was used. To predict cytomegalovirus infection status, the study brought together high-throughput TCR immunosequencing, statistical association of individual TCRs with disease status, and machine learning. To study patterns of TCR occurrence, a later analysis re-analyzed previously published TCR beta repertoires from just over 650 donors and added high-resolution HLA genotyping. Rather than drawing on any new phenotypic data, the later analysis identified candidate immune exposures from TCR beta sequences and the way those sequences occurred across donors. An earlier analysis of roughly 600 of the donors used high-throughput TCR beta sequencing to judge whether each TCR beta V gene segment behaved as functional or pseudogenic. Alongside the repertoire data, information on donor age, sex, ethnicity and CMV serostatus was compiled. A later genetic analysis used genome-wide SNP genotypes for about 60% of the roughly 700 donors, treating that subset as a discovery cohort. Every repertoire in the discovery cohort had been generated on one and the same sequencing platform. Both class I and class II loci were covered by HLA typing, at four-digit resolution. The number of donors typed differed by locus, with roughly 629-640 for A, B, C, DRB1 and DQB1, more than 500 for DQA1, some 570 for DPA1, and some 440 for DPB1. Several DR-DQ haplotypes were treated as single units for association and clustering because of strong linkage in the cohort. Across under 500 genotyped donors of the cohort, an average of approximately 200,000 unique TCR beta nucleotide sequences per donor were sequenced, and approximately 19% of those sequences were non-productive. Study-wide conclusions, independent of this receptor: Correlated functional status among segregating V segments might reflect linkage disequilibrium, but an unknown experimental factor could not be ruled out. Compared with equally common non-associated chains, HLA-associated TCR beta chains in a later analysis were more clonally expanded and had lower generation probabilities. The 87-base-pair reads could not distinguish some IMGT-functional V segments, including TRBV6-2 and TRBV6-3, so those segments were excluded. Most TCR sequences were seen in very few donors, while some public TCRs were found in many individuals. Because HLA typing was unavailable for some donors at each locus, only the typed subset was used in association tests. In vitro tests confirmed that a few of the cytomegalovirus-associated TCR beta chains recognize cytomegalovirus antigens. When HLA alleles, especially DR and DQ, strongly co-occurred, attributing TCR associations to individual alleles was difficult. In a later analysis, around 15,000 TCR beta sequences were associated with specific HLA alleles at a false discovery rate of 0.05. The only immune exposure information available for the cohort was CMV serostatus. A later analysis found that most CMV-associated TCR beta chains appeared HLA-restricted, with HLA associations seemingly driven largely by CMV exposure. A further reported finding was that TCR beta sequences accurately predicted the HLA-A and HLA-B alleles for most subjects in the first cohort. The sequencing pipeline was judged likely to have produced a cluster of highly shared sequence variants as a technical artifact. According to the authors, the approach could potentially be generalized to other disease states and immunological phenotypes. Compared with the approximately 710-donor mean, donors in an Asian-associated ancestry cluster had fewer N-insertions in productive TCRs, according to a later genetic analysis. Because counts were too low, some 17 rarely observed V segments, including chromosome 9 orphons, were excluded from the earlier analysis of under 650 of the donors. This cohort had only TCR beta chains sequenced, and the lack of alpha or paired-chain data limited which features could be detected. According to a later analysis, TCR association rates differed among HLA loci, with DRB1 alleles showing the most associated TCRs and HLA-C alleles showing the fewest. The study listed over 150 TCR beta chains as associated with cytomegalovirus. Presence/absence analyses assumed roughly uniform sequencing depth across donors, an assumption that may not hold. In an earlier analysis of some 540 of the donors, most TCR beta V segments appeared in productive rearrangements about 90% or about 30% of the time, broadly matching IMGT annotations. According to a later analysis, parvovirus B19, influenza, CMV and Epstein-Barr virus appeared linked to several top co-occurrence clusters. V-gene and J-gene trimming of TCR beta chains was associated with a missense DCLRE1C variant in a later genetic analysis, and the association was replicated in an independent cohort. The classifier was reported to diagnose cytomegalovirus status with high specificity and sensitivity in both the original cohort and the validation cohort.

Details on this clone: This receptor's antigen is unknown. Per-base qualities were not stored, and no clone one base away is much larger.

The receptor library was made with the immunoSEQ multiplex PCR assay. A mixture of 60 forward primers for TCR Vbeta segments and 13 reverse primers for TCR Jbeta segments was used in the multiplex PCR. Amplification of the CDR3 region of rearranged TCR beta genes was performed with a multiplex PCR assay on genomic DNA. Amplified TCR beta libraries were sequenced as 87-base-pair reads on the Illumina HiSeq System. The study's processing was this. A later analysis tallied about 77 million unique TCR beta chains across the 640 or so repertoires, and about 10 million of those chains were shared by two or more donors. A nearest-neighbor algorithm error-corrected the raw reads and collapsed the reads into unique sequences, merging closely related sequences to remove PCR and sequencing errors. CDR3 sequences were aligned to IMGT reference sequences to assign V, D and J gene segments. For a sequence to be retained, a match of at least six nucleotides to both a V gene segment and a J gene segment was required. A rearrangement was called productive if the CDR3 had no stop codons and remained in frame with V and J, and every other rearrangement was called non-productive. Following IMGT convention, CDR3 was defined as the stretch from the second conserved V-encoded cysteine to the conserved J-encoded phenylalanine. The earlier analysis of about 610 of the donors excluded any sequence lacking an unambiguous match to a single V gene segment. An earlier analysis of 500 to 600 of the donors classified V segments as functional when productive rearrangements were above 56.7% and as segregating when the standard deviation between donors was above 5%. A statistical classification framework was developed to diagnose cytomegalovirus status using the catalog of TCR beta chain sequences. In a later analysis, V and J genes were assigned by comparing TCR nucleotide sequences against IMGT/GENE-DB human TR gene sequences. A later analysis assigned CDR3 sequences and most-parsimonious VDJ recombination scenarios with the TCRdist pipeline. In a later analysis, each TCR beta chain was defined by its CDR3 amino acid sequence together with its V-gene family, and reads without a unique V-gene family were excluded. In a later analysis, 450 to 600 highly shared, low-generation-probability nucleotide sequences were removed to address suspected cross-contamination and a sequencing artifact. In a later analysis, a clonal expansion index for each public chain was calculated from normalized within-repertoire ranks of inferred template counts. Generation probabilities in a later analysis came from a VDJ recombination model fitted to out-of-frame rearrangements, and those results were checked against IGoR. Hypergeometric tests were used in a later analysis to score TCR-TCR, TCR-HLA and TCR-CMV co-occurrence, with a repertoire-size bias correction applied to the TCR pairs. A later analysis estimated false discovery rates by permuting HLA or CMV assignments 20 times. In a later analysis, co-occurring TCRs were grouped using DBSCAN, and TCRdist sequence similarity was added for clustering within HLA-allele-positive subsets. Repertoires with fewer than 30,000 or more than 120,000 public chains were left out of co-occurrence clustering, as were about five repertoires with anomalous nucleotide sharing. Drawn from immuneACCESS, this table holds only the in-frame rearrangements with V and J called that TCRdb kept. Clones are partly lost; checked studies trace under half to an unresolved V gene and leave the rest unexplained. That table furnishes V, J and clone size, whereas the DNA furnished D and trimming. Recorded for this sample are approximately 70,000 clones; about two thirds of them occurred a single time. The ten top clones hold 12% of the sample.

The germline V gene (reference sequence) specifies WNHNN as CDR1 and SYGVQD as CDR2. Trimming removed 3 bases from V and 12 bases from J, leaving 18 bases between the germline ends. The CDR3, cysteine through phenylalanine, is 14 amino acids long. Only CDR3 DNA remains: 42 bases, in frame from the first base. The cohort was made up of roughly 670 healthy bone marrow donors. At the time of sampling, every cohort member was nominally healthy, though immune exposures that went unrecorded were likely present. The donor was CMV seropositive and was included in the group of 250 to 350 seropositive cohort members. A peripheral blood sample was collected from each donor, and TCR beta sequencing was performed on peripheral blood mononuclear cells. The Qiagen DNeasy Blood Extraction Kit was used to extract genomic DNA from the blood cell samples.

The sample comprised PBMCs. The chain employs TRBV10-1 and TRBJ2-4; a tentative D match to TRBD2 spans 6 bases. This TCR came from a woman aged 40 to 55 in good health and CMV-seropositive. The bases are TGCGCCAGCAGTGACGGCGGCGGGCTGGGGGGTCAGTACTTC. It encodes CASSDGGGLGGQYF.